This T cell receptor beta chain originates from a study of T-cell reconstitution after alpha-beta-depleted transplantation in children. Overall study results and limits: The authors attributed T-cell counts and diversity one year after transplant mostly to newly produced T cells.

The germline V gene encodes CDR1 MNHEY and CDR2 SMNVEV (reference sequence). The CDR3 contains 15 residues. V was pared by 6 bases and J by 3 bases, with 7 bases of the junction left unmatched. The table lists this clonotype with many counts. Its target is not known. As it was prepared, the TCRbeta library received unique molecular identifiers. TCRdb fed the PCR reads into MiXCR, producing one record per CDR3 protein. The sample includes over 400,000 distinct CDR3 sequences, around two fifths of them seen just once. The J gene is TRBJ2-1, the V gene TRBV27; 8 nucleotides agree with TRBD1. Sequenced material: PBMCs, taken before TCRalphabeta/CD19-depleted stem cell transplant. The TCR originated in a girl aged 2 to 10 with aplastic anemia, due to receive a stem cell transplant. CDR3 amino acids: CASRHRGVGYNEQFF. The CDR3 bases are TGTGCCAGCAGACACAGGGGGGTAGGCTACAATGAGCAGTTCTTC.